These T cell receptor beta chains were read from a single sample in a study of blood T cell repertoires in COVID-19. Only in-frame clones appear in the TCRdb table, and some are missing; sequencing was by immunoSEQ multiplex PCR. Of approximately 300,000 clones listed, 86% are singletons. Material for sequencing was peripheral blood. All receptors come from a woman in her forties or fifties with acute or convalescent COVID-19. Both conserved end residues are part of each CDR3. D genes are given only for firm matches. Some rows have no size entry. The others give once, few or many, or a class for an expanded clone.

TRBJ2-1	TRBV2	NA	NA	TGTGCCAGCAGCGCAACAGGGAGCACCTACAATGAGCAGTTCTTC	CASSATGSTYNEQFF
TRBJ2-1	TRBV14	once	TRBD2	TGTGCCAGCAGCCAAGAACTAGCGGTATACAATGAGCAGTTCTTC	CASSQELAVYNEQFF
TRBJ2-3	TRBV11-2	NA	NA	TGTGCCAGCAGCTTAGGGGTAGGGGCAAGAACAGATACGCAGTATTTT	CASSLGVGARTDTQYF
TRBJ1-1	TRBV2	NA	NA	TGTGCCAGCATCCGAGACATGAACACTGAAGCTTTCTTT	CASIRDMNTEAFF
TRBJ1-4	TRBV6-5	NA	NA	TGTGCCAGCAGTTCCCAATCCGAGGGAACTAATGAAAAACTGTTTTTT	CASSSQSEGTNEKLFF
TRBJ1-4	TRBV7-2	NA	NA	TGTGCCAGCAGCCCGCAAGGAGGGTGGGATGAAAAACTGTTTTTT	CASSPQGGWDEKLFF
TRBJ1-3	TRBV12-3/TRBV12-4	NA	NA	TGTGCCAGCAGGTACTCTGGAAACACCATATATTTT	CASRYSGNTIYF
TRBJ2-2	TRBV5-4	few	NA	TGTGCCAGCAGCTTGGACAGGTTTGGTACCGGGGAGCTGTTTTTT	CASSLDRFGTGELFF
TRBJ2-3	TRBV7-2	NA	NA	TGTGCCAGCAAGGGTCCCGACAACGGGGCAGATACGCAGTATTTT	CASKGPDNGADTQYF
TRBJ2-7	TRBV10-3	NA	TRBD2	TGTGCCATCAGTGAGGGACTAGCGGGAGTAACTGGCCACGAGCAGTACTTC	CAISEGLAGVTGHEQYF
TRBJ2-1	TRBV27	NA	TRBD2	TGTGCCAGCAGTACAGGGACTAGCGGAGCCAATGAGCAGTTCTTC	CASSTGTSGANEQFF
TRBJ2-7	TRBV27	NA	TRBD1	TGTGCCAGCAGTCGACAGGGGGCAGGGTACGAGCAGTACTTC	CASSRQGAGYEQYF
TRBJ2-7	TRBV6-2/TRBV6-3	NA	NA	TGTGCCAGCAGCCTTGGGACTTTGCAGTACTTC	CASSLGTLQYF
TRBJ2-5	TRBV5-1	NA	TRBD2	TGCGCCAGCAGCTTGGCGCGGGGGGCGCAAGAGACCCAGTACTTC	CASSLARGAQETQYF
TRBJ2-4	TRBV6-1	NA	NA	TGTGCCAGCAGTGAAGGGTTAGGGGCACGTAACATTCAGTACTTC	CASSEGLGARNIQYF